Included here is one T cell receptor beta chain sequence, with context. Its antigen is currently unknown. Mismatch with germline at one junction end may stem from a read error. This entry belongs to a study of T cells in localized non-small cell lung cancer. Study findings and constraints: Tumor trailed uninvolved adjacent lung in T cell clonality, which peaked there. A median of about 58 of the top 100 tumor clones appeared in adjacent lung, which was paired and uninvolved.

Some clones are missing from TCRdb's copy, which holds only in-frame ones; the method was immunoSEQ multiplex PCR. This table holds tens of thousands of clones, 87% found once. Germline lookup yields CDR1 SGDLS and CDR2 YYNGEE. The CDR3 extends over 16 amino acids. This clonotype originated in a man aged 35-69 years with stage I squamous cell lung carcinoma. The chain recombines TRBV9 with TRBJ1-3, with TRBD1 matching over 7 bases. The sequenced sample was peripheral blood, obtained before any cancer treatment. CDR3: CASSLWDSPSGSTIYF. The CDR3 nucleotides read TGTGCCAGCAGCCTGTGGGACAGCCCCTCTGGAAGCACCATATATTTT.